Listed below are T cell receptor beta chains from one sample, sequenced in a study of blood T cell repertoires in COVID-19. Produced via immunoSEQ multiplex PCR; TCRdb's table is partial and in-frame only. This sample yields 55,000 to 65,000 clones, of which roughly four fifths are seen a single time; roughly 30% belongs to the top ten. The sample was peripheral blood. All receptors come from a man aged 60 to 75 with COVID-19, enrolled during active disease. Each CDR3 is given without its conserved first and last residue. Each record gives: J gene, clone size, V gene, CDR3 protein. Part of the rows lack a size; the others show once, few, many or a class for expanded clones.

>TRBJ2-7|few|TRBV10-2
ASSGGQGTYEQY
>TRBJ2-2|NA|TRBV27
ASSLHPGGEGELF
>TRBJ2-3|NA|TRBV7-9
ASSRLRDRASYADTQY
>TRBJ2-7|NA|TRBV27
ARTRTGNSYEQY
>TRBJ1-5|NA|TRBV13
ASSLNRENQPQH
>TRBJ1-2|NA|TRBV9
ASSPEGGGYGYT
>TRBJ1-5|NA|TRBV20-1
SASQGGANRGNQPQH
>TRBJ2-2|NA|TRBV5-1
ASRYSPNTGELF
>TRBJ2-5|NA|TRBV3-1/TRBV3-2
ASSQDLDREQETQY
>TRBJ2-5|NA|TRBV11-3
ASSQDRYQETQY
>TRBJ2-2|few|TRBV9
ASSPSSGRPGELF
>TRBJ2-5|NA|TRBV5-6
ASSLPGRAEETQY
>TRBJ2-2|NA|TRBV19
ASRGQGETGELF
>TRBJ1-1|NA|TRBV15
ATSREQLNTEAF
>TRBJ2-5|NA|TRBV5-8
ASSLGGRAEETQY
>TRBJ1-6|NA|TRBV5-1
ASSLTGGSYSPLH
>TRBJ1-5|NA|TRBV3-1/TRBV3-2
ASSQGQGTANQPQH
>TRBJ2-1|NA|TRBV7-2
ASSTSFSGHEQF
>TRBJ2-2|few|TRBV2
ASIKVRLSGVTGELF
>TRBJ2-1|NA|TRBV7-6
ASSLPSASVGEQF
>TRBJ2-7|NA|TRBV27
ASSSPPPTSGSPRSYEQY
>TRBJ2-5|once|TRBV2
ASTRDSKETQY
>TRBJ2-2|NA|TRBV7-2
ASSYIQGGTGELF
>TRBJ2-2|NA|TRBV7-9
ASSLDGRGTGELF
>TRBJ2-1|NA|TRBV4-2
ASSQDRVSYNEQF
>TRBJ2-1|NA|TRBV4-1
ASSHISGGTYNEQF
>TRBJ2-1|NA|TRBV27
ASRGANYNEQF
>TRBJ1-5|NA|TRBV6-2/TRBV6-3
ASSYHEDNQPQH
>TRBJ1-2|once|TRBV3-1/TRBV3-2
ASSQDRFYNYGYT
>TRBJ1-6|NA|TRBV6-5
ASSYSFGGDSPLH
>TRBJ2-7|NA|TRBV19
ASSTTGTYEQY
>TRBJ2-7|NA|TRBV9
ASSGPRGNFEQY
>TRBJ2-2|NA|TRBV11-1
ASSRRWGRDTGELF
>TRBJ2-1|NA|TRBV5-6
ASSLRYNEQF
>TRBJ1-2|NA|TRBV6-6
ASSYPETDYGYT
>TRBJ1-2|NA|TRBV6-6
ASSYPGDGYT
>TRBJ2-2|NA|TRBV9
ASEGAAGELF
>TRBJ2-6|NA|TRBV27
ASSPRQGQASGANVLT
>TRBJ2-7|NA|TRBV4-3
ASSQDFASGRPYEQY
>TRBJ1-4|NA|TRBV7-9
ASSSGQGVGEKLF
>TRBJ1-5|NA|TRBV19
ASSIRQAGQPQH
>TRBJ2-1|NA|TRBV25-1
ASSLQGYEQF
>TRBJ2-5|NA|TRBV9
ASSRRGNQETQY
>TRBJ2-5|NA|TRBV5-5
ASSGRQGAGQETQY
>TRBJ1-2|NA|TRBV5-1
ASSLDRATVGYT
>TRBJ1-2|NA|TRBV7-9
ASSLGGLGANYGYT
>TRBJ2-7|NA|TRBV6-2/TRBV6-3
ASSYRQGGYEQY
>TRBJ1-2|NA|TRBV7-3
ASSPRQGDGYT
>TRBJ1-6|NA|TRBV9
ASSVAGGRSYNSPLH
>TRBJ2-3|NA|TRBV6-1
ASSEGSPGSTDTQY
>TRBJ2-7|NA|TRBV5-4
ASSLASGRASEQY
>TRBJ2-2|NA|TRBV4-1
ASSQDHRTSVAGELF
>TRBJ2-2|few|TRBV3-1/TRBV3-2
ASSQDRAGPAMF
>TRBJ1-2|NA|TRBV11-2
ASSFRTGVGYGYT
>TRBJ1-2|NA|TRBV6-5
ASSYSGGVDGYT
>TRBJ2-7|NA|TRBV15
ATSRDLGGDYEQY
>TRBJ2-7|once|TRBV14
ASSTYGGWQY